One T cell receptor beta chain is described in this entry. This sample was included in a study of blood T cell repertoires in COVID-19. Study in general: The United States, Italy and Spain were the sources of the acute and convalescent COVID-19 samples. Nucleic acid was either cDNA or gDNA, and it came from T cells, B-cell-depleted T cells, or PBMCs.

The CDR3 has 12 amino acids. Trimming cost V 4 bases and J 7 bases, with 8 bases left between them. CDR1 and CDR2 from the germline V gene are SGHVS and FQNEAQ. Source study methods: Amplification with reference gene primers provided the estimates of nucleated cell counts. Method: immunoSEQ multiplex PCR; TCRdb's copy keeps in-frame clones and lacks some. V and J calls and clone size are given by that table; D and trimming were obtained from the DNA. The table records 170,000 or so clones, more than 70% of them present only once. This sequence was found in a man in his fifties or sixties with active or convalescent COVID-19. The chain employs TRBV7-8 and TRBJ1-5; D gene uncertain. The specimen was peripheral blood. The CDR3 region is CASSSRGQPQHF. The CDR3 bases are TGTGCCAGCAGCTCCAGAGGGCAGCCCCAGCATTTT. Variable domain in full (rest from reference TRBV7-8 and TRBJ1-5): GAGVSQSPRYKVAKRGQDVALRCDPISGHVSLFWYQQALGQGPEFLTYFQNEAQLDKSGLPSDRFFAERPEGSVSTLKIQRTQQEDSAVYLCASSSRGQPQHFGDGTRLSIL.